This entry lists 17 T cell receptor beta chains sequenced from one sample in a study of chemoradiotherapy in HPV16-positive cancers. Profiled with immunoSEQ multiplex PCR; TCRdb holds only in-frame clones, not every one. The data hold approximately 14,000 clones, with about nine tenths observed a single time. Specimen: blood, collected from a patient who underwent chemoradiotherapy. The receptors derive from a human donor with HPV-associated anogenital cancer.

The chain recombines TRBV7-9 with TRBJ1-5, with 10 bases that match TRBD1. This CDR3 has 17 amino acids. With 1 base clipped from V and 4 bases from J, the junction kept 7 bases outside the gene matches. Per germline, CDR1 SEHNR and CDR2 FQNEAQ (reference sequence). CDR3 residues: CASSLVGTGASNQPQHF. The CDR3 nucleotides read TGTGCCAGCAGCTTAGTCGGGACAGGGGCTTCGAATCAGCCCCAGCATTTT.

CDR3 bases: TGTGCCAGCAGCGGGACAGGGGAGAGCAATCAGCCCCAGCATTTT. As protein: CASSGTGESNQPQHF. The chain carries TRBV7-2 and TRBJ1-5; TRBD1 aligns across 10 bases. This CDR3 is 15 amino acids long. CDR1 is SGHTA, CDR2 FQGNSA, per germline. V lost 5 bases, J lost 1 base, and 2 bases stayed unmatched.

The chain links TRBV18 to TRBJ1-5; D not certain. The CDR3 totals 15 residues. The germline V gene has CDR1 KGHSH and CDR2 LQKENI. V dropped 2 bases and J dropped 0 bases, with 8 bases sitting between them. This CDR3 reads CASSPAGFSNQPQHF. The CDR3 bases are TGTGCCAGCTCACCAGCGGGGTTTAGCAATCAGCCCCAGCATTTT.

J is TRBJ2-5 and V is TRBV4-2; the D gene is possibly TRBD2 (5 bases). The CDR3 totals 14 residues. The germline gives CDR1 LGHNA, CDR2 YNFKEQ. V was pared by 1 base and J by 7 bases, with 13 bases between. CDR3 bases: TGTGCCAGCAGCCAAGGACGGGGATCAATGACCCAGTACTTC. Protein: CASSQGRGSMTQYF.

CDR3 protein: CASRSGTAGELFF. CDR3 DNA: TGCGCCAGCAGATCTGGGACCGCCGGGGAGCTGTTTTTT. The chain uses TRBV5-1 and TRBJ2-2; possibly TRBD1 or TRBD2 for D (5 bases each). V lost 5 bases to trimming and J lost 6 bases, with 11 bases between them. Looked up from germline, CDR1 is SGHRS and CDR2 is YFSETQ. This CDR3 contains 13 residues.

This clone has a single count. CDR3 sequence (DNA): TGTGCCAGTAGTATAGGTAGGCTGGATGGGCAGGGACGGCTTGGCTACACCTTC. Its translation: CASSIGRLDGQGRLGYTF. The chain has TRBV19 and TRBJ1-2; D possibly corresponds to TRBD1 (5 bases). The CDR3 is 18 amino acids. V was pared by 1 base and J by 7 bases, with 25 bases between. The germline CDR1 and CDR2 sequences are LNHDA and SQIVND (reference sequence).

The V call is TRBV13, the J call TRBJ2-2; a possible D gene is TRBD1 (6 bases). Germline CDR1 is PRHDT and CDR2 is FYEKMQ (reference sequence). The CDR3 covers 15 residues. Trimming pared 5 bases from V and 4 bases from J, leaving 14 bases between. CDR3 residues: CASSLPGVITGELFF. Written as DNA, the CDR3 is TGTGCCAGCAGCCTACCAGGGGTAATCACCGGGGAGCTGTTTTTT.

The chain carries TRBV7-3 and TRBJ2-3; 11 nucleotides agree with TRBD2. V shed 5 bases, J shed 1 base, and the junction held 5 bases outside the gene matches. The length of the CDR3 is 16 residues. Per germline, CDR1 SGHTA and CDR2 FQGTGA. The DNA of the CDR3 is TGTGCCAGCAGCCTACAACTAGCGGGGGGCACAGATACGCAGTATTTT. Translation gives CASSLQLAGGTDTQYF.

The V call is TRBV6-5, the J call TRBJ1-2; 7 nucleotides align to TRBD1. J was trimmed by 5 bases and V by 6 bases; bases with no gene match: 9. The CDR3 is made up of 14 amino acids. Germline V CDR1 and CDR2: MNHEY, SVGAGI. The CDR3 bases are TGTGCCAGCAGCCGGGACAGTAGATCTTATGGCTACACCTTC. Translated, it gives CASSRDSRSYGYTF.

The V call is TRBV5-1, the J call TRBJ2-3; a possible D gene is TRBD1 (5 bases). Germline V CDR1 and CDR2: SGHRS, YFSETQ. The CDR3 covers 14 residues. V was trimmed by 0 bases and J by 0 bases, leaving 5 bases between them. CDR3 DNA: TGCGCCAGCAGCTTGGGACAGAGCACAGATACGCAGTATTTT. The encoded protein is CASSLGQSTDTQYF.

This rearrangement joins TRBV5-6 to TRBJ1-1; possibly TRBD1 for D (5 bases). V gave up 0 bases and J gave up 3 bases, with 9 bases separating them. The CDR3 is 14 amino acids. Germline V CDR1 and CDR2: SGHDT, YYEEEE. The DNA for the CDR3 is TGTGCCAGCAGCTTGGGGGGGGTGGACACTGAAGCTTTCTTT. Protein sequence: CASSLGGVDTEAFF.

The chain couples TRBV11-2 to TRBJ1-1; D gene ambiguous. The V and J ends lost 1 base and 0 bases respectively, with 9 bases between them. The CDR3 extends over 15 amino acids. CDR1 and CDR2 from the germline V gene are SGHAT and FQNNGV. CDR3 in amino acids: CASSLGIGMNTEAFF. The CDR3 nucleotides are TGTGCCAGCAGCTTAGGAATAGGGATGAACACTGAAGCTTTCTTT.

The V and J genes are TRBV6-1 and TRBJ1-4; D is possibly TRBD1 (5 bases). The CDR3 extends over 14 amino acids. The V and J ends lost 7 bases and 6 bases respectively, with 15 bases between them. Germline V gene lookup returns CDR1 MNHNS and CDR2 SASEGT. The chain's CDR3 is CASKEGFSHEKLFF. CDR3 coding DNA: TGTGCCAGCAAGGAGGGGTTTAGTCATGAAAAACTGTTTTTT.

The chain joins TRBV5-3 to TRBJ2-5; 10 bases fit TRBD1. TRBV5-3 is an ORF, and what it does is uncertain. This CDR3 contains 15 residues. Losses at the gene ends were 1 base for V and 1 base for J; bases not matched to a gene: 1. CDR3 protein: CARSLRDRGQETQYF. The CDR3 DNA reads as TGTGCCAGAAGCTTGAGGGACAGGGGCCAAGAGACCCAGTACTTC.

The V call is TRBV7-3, the J call TRBJ2-7, with a tentative D call TRBD1 (6 bases). Per germline, CDR1 SGHTA and CDR2 FQGTGA. V gave up 1 base and J gave up 3 bases, with 13 bases separating them. This CDR3 has 15 amino acids. CDR3 coding DNA: TGTGCCAGCAGCTTAATGGCAGGGGATATCTACGAGCAGTACTTC. This gives the protein CASSLMAGDIYEQYF.

This sequence joins TRBV7-6 and TRBJ2-7; 12 positions match TRBD2. This CDR3 spans 14 amino acids. J lost 6 bases, V lost 2 bases, and 2 bases had no gene match. Germline CDR1 and CDR2: SGHVS and FNYEAQ. The CDR3, as DNA: TGTGCCAGCAGCTTACTAGCGGGGGGGCCCGAGCAGTACTTC. Its protein product is CASSLLAGGPEQYF.

The rearrangement links TRBV4-1 to TRBJ1-5, with a tentative D call TRBD1 (5 bases). With 3 bases removed from V and 1 base from J, the gap between germline ends came to 10 bases. The germline gives CDR1 MGHRA, CDR2 YSYEKL. The CDR3 sequence is 15 residues long. CDR3 sequence: CASSHPWDSNQPQHF. The DNA of the CDR3 is TGCGCCAGCAGCCATCCCTGGGACAGCAATCAGCCCCAGCATTTT.